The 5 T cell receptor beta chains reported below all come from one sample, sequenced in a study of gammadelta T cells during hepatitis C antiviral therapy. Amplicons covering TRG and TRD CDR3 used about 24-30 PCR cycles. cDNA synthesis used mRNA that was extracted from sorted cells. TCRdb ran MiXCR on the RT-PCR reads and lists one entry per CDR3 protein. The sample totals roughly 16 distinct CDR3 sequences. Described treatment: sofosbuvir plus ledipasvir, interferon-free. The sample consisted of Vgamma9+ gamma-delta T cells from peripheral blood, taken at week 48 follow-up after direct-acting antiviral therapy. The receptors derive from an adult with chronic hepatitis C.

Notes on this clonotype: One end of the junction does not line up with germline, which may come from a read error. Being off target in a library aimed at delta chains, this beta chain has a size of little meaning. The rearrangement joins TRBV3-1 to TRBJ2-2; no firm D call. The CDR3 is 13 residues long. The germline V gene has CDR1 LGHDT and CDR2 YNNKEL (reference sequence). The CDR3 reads CASSYINTGQLYF. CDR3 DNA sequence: TGTGCCAGCAGCTACATAAACACCGGGCAGCTCTACTTT.

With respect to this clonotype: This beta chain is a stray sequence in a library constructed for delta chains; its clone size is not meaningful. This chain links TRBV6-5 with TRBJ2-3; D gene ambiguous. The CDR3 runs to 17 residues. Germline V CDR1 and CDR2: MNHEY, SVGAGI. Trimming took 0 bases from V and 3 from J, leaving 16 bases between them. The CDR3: CASSYSIVGRGTDTQYF. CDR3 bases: TGTGCCAGCAGTTACTCGATAGTTGGGCGCGGAACAGATACGCAGTATTTT.

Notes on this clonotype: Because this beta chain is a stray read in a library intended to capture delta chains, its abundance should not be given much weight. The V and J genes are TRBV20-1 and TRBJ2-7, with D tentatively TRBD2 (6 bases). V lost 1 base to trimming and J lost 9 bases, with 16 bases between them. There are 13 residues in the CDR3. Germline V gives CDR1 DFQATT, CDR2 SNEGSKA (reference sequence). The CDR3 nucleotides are TGCAGTGCTAGAGTGGGGACGGCGCGGGGGCAGTACTTC. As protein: CSARVGTARGQYF.

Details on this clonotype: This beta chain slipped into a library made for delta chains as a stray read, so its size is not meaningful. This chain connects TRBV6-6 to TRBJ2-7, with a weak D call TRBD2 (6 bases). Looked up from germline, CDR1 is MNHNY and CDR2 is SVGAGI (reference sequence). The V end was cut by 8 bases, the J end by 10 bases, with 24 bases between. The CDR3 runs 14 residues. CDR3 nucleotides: TGTGCCAGCGGTGATCTGGGGGACTCCTATGAACAGTACTTC. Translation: CASGDLGDSYEQYF.

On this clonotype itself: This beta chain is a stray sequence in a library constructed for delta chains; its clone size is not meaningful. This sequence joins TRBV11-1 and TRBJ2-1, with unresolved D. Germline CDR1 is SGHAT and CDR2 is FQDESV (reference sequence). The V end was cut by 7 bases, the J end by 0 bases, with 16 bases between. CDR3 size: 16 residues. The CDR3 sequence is CASTRDDDSSYNEQFF. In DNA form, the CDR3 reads TGTGCCAGCACGAGAGACGACGATAGCTCCTACAATGAGCAGTTCTTC.